A selection of T cell receptor beta chains follows, all from one sample in a study of blood T cell repertoires in COVID-19. This table comes from immunoSEQ multiplex PCR, and its TCRdb copy is limited to in-frame clones, with some not included. The profile shows tens of thousands of clones, about 79% of them singletons. Material: peripheral blood. The receptors stem from a woman between 50 and 59 years old with acute or convalescent COVID-19. Each CDR3 is given with its conserved first and last residue. The D gene is left open where the match is weak. Clone size is stated in some rows and not others, as once, few, many or a class when expanded.

J gene,clone size,V gene,D gene,CDR3 DNA,CDR3 protein
TRBJ2-1,once,TRBV9,TRBD1,TGTGCCAGCAGCGTAGAGGGACAGGGGGCGGATGAGCAGTTCTTC,CASSVEGQGADEQFF
TRBJ2-3,.,TRBV3-1/TRBV3-2,.,TGTGCCAGCAGCCAAGGGGCGACCCCAGGGGCGCAGTATTTT,CASSQGATPGAQYF
TRBJ2-7,.,TRBV27,TRBD1,TGTGCCAGCAGGGGACAGCCCTACGAGCAGTACTTC,CASRGQPYEQYF
TRBJ1-2,few,TRBV4-1,.,TGCGCCAGCAGCCAAGAGTTAGGGGCGACATATGGCTACACCTTC,CASSQELGATYGYTF
TRBJ2-2,few,TRBV15,TRBD2,TGTGCCACCAGCAGACGCCGGGACTACCGCCCCGGGGAGCTGTTTTTT,CATSRRRDYRPGELFF
TRBJ1-1,.,TRBV6-2/TRBV6-3,TRBD1,TGTGCCAGCAGCCGGGGACAGGCCAGGCTTGAAGCTTTCTTT,CASSRGQARLEAFF
TRBJ1-2,.,TRBV14,.,TGTGCCAGCAGCACACAGGGTTATGGCTACACCTTC,CASSTQGYGYTF
TRBJ1-2,.,TRBV7-3,TRBD1,TGTGCCAGCAGCTTAACAGGGACAGGGGACTATGGCTACACCTTC,CASSLTGTGDYGYTF
TRBJ2-7,few,TRBV29-1,TRBD1,TGCAGCGTTGGGGGATTACAGGGGGCCCCCCCCTACGAGCAGTACTTC,CSVGGLQGAPPYEQYF
TRBJ2-3,.,TRBV5-1,TRBD1,TGCGCCAGCAGCCAGGGACAGATCACAGATACGCAGTATTTT,CASSQGQITDTQYF
TRBJ1-5,few,TRBV6-5,.,TGTGCCAGCAGTTATGACAGAAGCAATCAGCCCCAGCATTTT,CASSYDRSNQPQHF
TRBJ1-2,.,TRBV18,.,TGTGCCAGCTCACGGGCAGGAACATCTTATGGCTACACCTTC,CASSRAGTSYGYTF
TRBJ1-1,few,TRBV28,.,TGTGCCAGCAGTTCCGACCCGATAGGCAGGGCTGAAGCTTTCTTT,CASSSDPIGRAEAFF
TRBJ1-6,.,TRBV15,.,TGTGCCACCAGCAGAGGGAGCTCCTATAATTCACCCCTCCACTTT,CATSRGSSYNSPLHF
TRBJ2-1,.,TRBV27,TRBD2,TGTGCCAGCAGCCTCCGGCTAGCGGGGGCGGGAAATGAGCAGTTCTTC,CASSLRLAGAGNEQFF
TRBJ1-2,.,TRBV28,.,TGTGCCAGCACTGGGGCAGCCCAAGCTAACTATGGCTACACCTTC,CASTGAAQANYGYTF
TRBJ2-1,.,TRBV29-1,TRBD2,TGCAGCGTTAATAGCGGGGGAACCGTAAATGAGCAGTTCTTC,CSVNSGGTVNEQFF
TRBJ1-2,.,TRBV7-9,.,TGTGCCAGCAGCTCAGAGGACTCAAGTGGCTACACCTTC,CASSSEDSSGYTF
TRBJ2-5,.,TRBV6-6,.,TGTGCCAGCAGTTACCCAGGGGTAGCAGAGACCCAGTACTTC,CASSYPGVAETQYF
TRBJ1-4,.,TRBV15,.,TGTGCCACCAGCAGAGTAAAATGGGGGGTTGGAAAACTGTTTTTT,CATSRVKWGVGKLFF
TRBJ2-7,large,TRBV27,.,TGTGCCAGCAGTTTAGGTTCACTCGGCGAGCAGTACTTC,CASSLGSLGEQYF
TRBJ2-6,.,TRBV5-6,TRBD1,TGTGCCAGCAGCTACCGACAGGGCCGTATAATCTCTGGGGCCAACGTCCTGACTTTC,CASSYRQGRIISGANVLTF
TRBJ1-2,.,TRBV5-6,.,TGTGCCAGCAGCTTCCCACAGGGAGATGGCTACACCTTC,CASSFPQGDGYTF
TRBJ1-2,.,TRBV18,TRBD1,TGTGCCAGCTCACCGGGACAGTCCTATGGCTACACCTTC,CASSPGQSYGYTF
TRBJ1-5,.,TRBV28,.,TGTGCCAGCAGCTTCAATCAGCCCCAGCATTTT,CASSFNQPQHF
TRBJ2-7,many,TRBV2,TRBD1,TGTGCCAGTCTCCGGACAGGGACCTCCTACGAGCAGTACTTC,CASLRTGTSYEQYF
TRBJ1-5,.,TRBV4-1,.,TGCGCCAGCAGCCAAGAGATCGCCAGCGGTCAGCCCCAGCATTTT,CASSQEIASGQPQHF
TRBJ2-7,.,TRBV10-3,TRBD2,TGTGCCATCAGGGTAACTAGCGGTGCCTCCTACGAGCAGTACTTC,CAIRVTSGASYEQYF
TRBJ1-2,few,TRBV4-1,.,TGCGCCAGCAGCACAGTGGGTCGGGGAAATGGCTACACCTTC,CASSTVGRGNGYTF
TRBJ1-1,few,TRBV7-8,.,TGTGCCAGCAGGTTGCGGGGGAGGACTGAAGCTTTCTTT,CASRLRGRTEAFF
TRBJ2-2,.,TRBV4-2,.,TGTGCCAGCAGCCGGGCAGGACAGGGAGGGGACACCGGGGAGCTGTTTTTT,CASSRAGQGGDTGELFF
TRBJ1-1,.,TRBV13,.,TGTGCCAGCAGCTTAGCGTGGGGCCAAGCTTTCTTT,CASSLAWGQAFF
TRBJ1-4,.,TRBV20-1,.,TGCAGTGCTATTGACGTCCTAAGCCGACAATTTAATGAAAAACTGTTTTTT,CSAIDVLSRQFNEKLFF
TRBJ2-1,.,TRBV12-3/TRBV12-4,.,TGTGCCAGCAGTTCGGGGAATGAGCAGTTCTTC,CASSSGNEQFF
TRBJ1-5,.,TRBV12-2,.,TGTGCAAGTCCCTCCCCCGCTTCCGGGGTTGAGACCTGCAATCAGCCCCAGCATTTT,CASPSPASGVETCNQPQHF
TRBJ2-5,.,TRBV5-1,TRBD2,TGCGCCAGCAGCTTGATAGCGGGGGGGCAAGAGACCCAGTACTTC,CASSLIAGGQETQYF
TRBJ1-1,.,TRBV7-9,.,TGTGCCAGCAGCTTAGCCCGGACAGTTGCTGAAGCTTTCTTT,CASSLARTVAEAFF
TRBJ2-7,few,TRBV6-2/TRBV6-3,.,TGTGCCAGCACCCCTCGCGGCGGGTCCTACGAGCAGTACTTC,CASTPRGGSYEQYF
TRBJ1-1,.,TRBV2,.,TGTGCCAGCAGTGTACGGGGGAACACTGAAGCTTTCTTT,CASSVRGNTEAFF
TRBJ2-2,.,TRBV6-6,.,TGTGTCTCAGGCGAGGACAATTGGGAACTGACCGGGGAGCTGTTTTTT,CVSGEDNWELTGELFF
TRBJ1-1,few,TRBV5-1,TRBD1,TGCGCCAGCAGCTCAGGGACAGCAACTGAAGCTTTCTTT,CASSSGTATEAFF
TRBJ2-2,.,TRBV15,.,TGTGCCACCAGCGTAAGAGAGGCCGGGGAGCTGTTTTTT,CATSVREAGELFF
TRBJ1-5,.,TRBV5-1,TRBD1,TGCGCCAGCAGCCCGCGTTTCGCGACAGGGATAAATCAGCCCCAGCATTTT,CASSPRFATGINQPQHF
TRBJ1-5,few,TRBV24-1,.,TGTGCCACCCAAAAGCAGGGTGGTCAGCCCCAGCATTTT,CATQKQGGQPQHF